The 32 T cell receptor beta chains presented below share a single source sample, sequenced in a study of T cells after yellow fever vaccination. TCRdb itself ran the 5' RACE reads through MiXCR, one entry per CDR3 protein. This table holds roughly 310,000 distinct CDR3 sequences, around 3.6% found once. Sequencing used PBMCs, obtained on the day of the yellow fever booster vaccination. Every receptor here comes from a man aged 18-30 years who received the YFV17D yellow fever vaccine.

This clonotype was counted at least ten times. The CDR3 nucleotides read TGTGCCAGCAGTTCTCAACTGGGTAACACAGATACGCAGTATTTT. Encoded protein: CASSSQLGNTDTQYF. The chain uses TRBV6-6 and TRBJ2-3, with D unclear. CDR1 is MNHNY, CDR2 SVGAGI, per germline (reference sequence). V dropped 4 bases and J dropped 2 bases, with 13 bases sitting between them. This CDR3 is built from 15 residues.

This clonotype has ten or more counts. The chain links TRBV7-6 to TRBJ1-2; maybe TRBD1 (6 bases). Trimming took off 5 bases at V and 7 bases at J, with 11 bases between the two ends. There are 12 residues in the CDR3. Germline V lookup: CDR1 SGHVS, CDR2 FNYEAQ. The CDR3 loop is CASSMTGFGYTF. Here the CDR3 DNA reads TGTGCCAGCAGCATGACAGGTTTTGGCTACACCTTC.

This clonotype has ten or more counts. The rearrangement joins TRBV20-1 to TRBJ1-1; D is unclear. The germline V gene has CDR1 DFQATT and CDR2 SNEGSKA (reference sequence). The germline V and J ends were trimmed by 1 base and 8 bases, with 11 bases remaining between them. This CDR3 contains 12 residues. The CDR3 loop reads CSARVLSSEAFF. CDR3 coding DNA: TGCAGTGCTAGAGTGTTGTCATCAGAAGCTTTCTTT.

The sample holds many counts of this clonotype. This chain links TRBV20-1 with TRBJ2-5, with 7 bases that match TRBD2. The CDR3 is 17 amino acids. Losses at the gene ends were 5 bases for V and 1 base for J; bases not matched to a gene: 16. Looked up from germline, CDR1 is DFQATT and CDR2 is SNEGSKA (reference sequence). Here the CDR3 DNA reads TGCAGTGCTCGACCGACCTTAGCGGGCACAATCCAAGAGACCCAGTACTTC. It specifies CSARPTLAGTIQETQYF.

The J gene is TRBJ2-3, the V gene TRBV20-1, with TRBD1 matching 8 bases. This CDR3 has 14 residues. The germline gives CDR1 DFQATT, CDR2 SNEGSKA (reference sequence). V was clipped by 6 bases and J by 3 bases; unmatched bases: 8. CDR3 amino acids: CSASQGALTDTQYF. The CDR3 DNA is TGCAGTGCGTCCCAGGGGGCTTTGACAGATACGCAGTATTTT.

The chain has TRBV7-3 and TRBJ2-1; D may match TRBD1 or TRBD2 (5 bases each). Germline loops: CDR1 SGHTA, CDR2 FQGTGA. V was shortened by 2 bases and J by 5 bases, with 13 bases between the two germline ends. This CDR3 has 15 residues. This chain's CDR3 is CASSLALGVDNEQFF. CDR3 in DNA: TGTGCCAGCAGCTTAGCACTGGGGGTAGACAATGAGCAGTTCTTC.

In its sample, this clonotype was seen many times. This chain joins TRBV5-1 and TRBJ2-3; 9 positions agree with TRBD2. CDR3 length: 16 amino acids. In germline, CDR1 is SGHRS, CDR2 YFSETQ. Trimming took 0 bases from V and 2 from J; bases not matched to a gene: 4. The CDR3: CASSLGGLANTDTQYF. The CDR3 nucleotides read TGCGCCAGCAGCTTGGGTGGACTAGCGAACACAGATACGCAGTATTTT.

The V and J genes are TRBV5-1 and TRBJ1-1; weak D call: TRBD1 (5 bases). Germline values: CDR1 SGHRS, CDR2 YFSETQ. The ends were cut back, 4 bases at V and 0 bases at J, with 31 bases in the middle. The CDR3 is 21 residues long. The CDR3 DNA reads as TGCGCCAGCAGCAAAATATCGGCAGGGCAGGTTGAGAGGTCCATGAACACTGAAGCTTTCTTT. It codes for CASSKISAGQVERSMNTEAFF.

This clonotype was found many times. This chain uses TRBV5-6 with TRBJ1-1; TRBD1 might be the D (5 bases). The germline gives CDR1 SGHDT, CDR2 YYEEEE. V was trimmed by 4 bases and J by 6 bases, leaving 13 bases between them. CDR3 length: 13 amino acids. DNA of the CDR3: TGTGCCAGCAGCCCCACGGGGGTTCCTGAAGCTTTCTTT. This sequence encodes CASSPTGVPEAFF.

This clonotype was counted ten times or more. This chain uses TRBV11-2 with TRBJ2-4, with 7 positions matching TRBD1. J was trimmed by 4 bases and V by 4 bases; bases with no gene match: 10. The germline CDR1 and CDR2 sequences are SGHAT and FQNNGV. CDR3 length: 16 residues. The CDR3 reads CASSWGRGQSKNIQYF. DNA of the CDR3: TGTGCCAGCAGCTGGGGAAGGGGGCAGTCGAAAAACATTCAGTACTTC.

This clonotype was counted between two and nine times. This chain joins TRBV12-3 or TRBV12-4 and TRBJ1-3, with TRBD1 as a possible D gene (5 bases). The CDR3 length is 15 residues. Trimming left V 7 bases short and J 4 bases short, with 17 bases between. The CDR3 region is CASTEMGHSGNTIYF. CDR3 bases: TGTGCCAGCACCGAGATGGGGCATTCGGGAAACACCATATATTTT.

This clonotype was detected ten times or more. The chain couples TRBV5-1 to TRBJ2-7, with D perhaps matching TRBD1 or TRBD2 (6 bases each). Germline CDR1 reads SGHRS; CDR2 reads YFSETQ. There are 15 residues in the CDR3. The V and J ends lost 1 base and 7 bases respectively, with 18 bases between them. CDR3 coding DNA: TGCGCCAGCAGCTTGTCGCGGGACACCTCTCGGGAGCAGTACGTC. Protein product: CASSLSRDTSREQYV.

This clonotype has ten or more counts. The chain employs TRBV9 and TRBJ1-6, with D hard to call. CDR1 and CDR2 (germline): SGDLS, YYNGEE. The V end lost 3 bases, the J end lost 1 base, and 8 bases lay between the germline ends. The CDR3 runs to 15 residues. CDR3 region: CASSASGSYNSPLHF. Written as DNA, the CDR3 is TGTGCCAGCAGCGCCAGCGGGTCCTATAATTCACCCCTCCACTTT.

The V call is TRBV9, the J call TRBJ2-5, with TRBD1 matching over 10 bases. This CDR3 is 15 amino acids long. Unmatched junction bases numbered 7, after V lost 3 bases and J lost 5 bases. CDR1 and CDR2 from the germline V gene are SGDLS and YYNGEE. CDR3 sequence reads: CASSDRDRGSETQYF. CDR3 sequence (DNA): TGTGCCAGCAGCGACCGGGACAGGGGATCGGAGACCCAGTACTTC.

This clonotype was observed a few times. This chain connects TRBV4-2 to TRBJ2-1; 8 bases are a match to TRBD2. The CDR3 length is 16 residues. Germline CDR1 reads LGHNA; CDR2 reads YNFKEQ. After removal of 1 base from V and 10 bases from J, the junction contained 12 bases not matched to a gene. Here the CDR3 reads CASSQVGRRGVGEQFF. CDR3 coding DNA: TGTGCCAGCAGCCAAGTAGGGCGGCGGGGGGTCGGCGAGCAGTTCTTC.

This clonotype was seen ten or more times. This chain connects TRBV20-1 to TRBJ1-5, with TRBD1 matching over 7 bases. CDR1 DFQATT and CDR2 SNEGSKA come from the germline V gene (reference sequence). J gave up 2 bases and V 2 bases, and 6 bases lay outside the gene matches. The CDR3 covers 15 residues. The CDR3, as DNA: TGCAGTGCTAGATCCCCCAGGGGGGGCAATCAGCCCCAGCATTTT. Its protein product is CSARSPRGGNQPQHF.

This chain uses TRBV20-1 with TRBJ2-1; possibly TRBD2 for D (6 bases). The CDR3 is made up of 11 amino acids. Trimming removed 6 bases from V and 8 bases from J, with 11 bases in between. The germline gives CDR1 DFQATT, CDR2 SNEGSKA (reference sequence). The CDR3 spells CSAKLAHEQFF. The CDR3 DNA follows: TGCAGTGCCAAACTAGCCCATGAGCAGTTCTTC.

This clonotype was found many times. V is TRBV5-1 and J is TRBJ2-7; D unresolved. The CDR3 is 13 amino acids. Trimming took 0 bases from V and 5 from J, leaving 9 bases between them. CDR1 and CDR2 from the germline V gene are SGHRS and YFSETQ. The CDR3 sequence is CASSLEIPDEQYF. The CDR3 region has the DNA TGCGCCAGCAGCTTGGAAATACCGGACGAGCAGTACTTC.

The V gene is TRBV7-2, the J gene TRBJ2-5, with D perhaps matching TRBD1 or TRBD2 (5 bases each). CDR1 and CDR2 (germline): SGHTA, FQGNSA. V lost 2 bases and J lost 4, with 26 bases in between. The CDR3 sequence is 19 residues long. The CDR3 DNA is TGTGCCAGCAGCTTAATTAACGGGGCAGGGTGGGATGGTGGAGAGACCCAGTACTTC. It encodes CASSLINGAGWDGGETQYF.

In its sample, this clonotype was seen many times. The genes are TRBV4-2 and TRBJ2-2; TRBD2 matches at 8 bases. The germline V gene has CDR1 LGHNA and CDR2 YNFKEQ. This CDR3 comprises 15 residues. V lost 4 bases and J lost 3; bases outside the gene matches: 4. The CDR3 coding sequence is TGTGCCAGCAGCCTTAACGGGGGGGACACCGGGGAGCTGTTTTTT. As protein: CASSLNGGDTGELFF.

At least ten counts were recorded for this clonotype. Here the CDR3 DNA reads TGCGCCAGCAGCTCCGAACCTAGCACAGATACGCAGTATTTT. This codes for CASSSEPSTDTQYF. The chain has TRBV5-1 and TRBJ2-3; D call uncertain. Germline CDR1 SGHRS, CDR2 YFSETQ. Trimming took off 3 bases at V and 0 bases at J, with 8 bases between the two ends. This CDR3 has 14 residues.

The chain couples TRBV7-9 to TRBJ1-6, with D perhaps matching TRBD1 (6 bases). This CDR3 is 15 amino acids long. The germline CDR1 and CDR2 sequences are SEHNR and FQNEAQ (reference sequence). Trimming stripped 5 bases from V and 6 bases from J, with 14 bases between. DNA for the CDR3: TGTGCCAGCAGCCTGTCTCGAGGGGGTAATTCACCCCTCCACTTT. Residues: CASSLSRGGNSPLHF.

There are a few counts of this clonotype. This sequence joins TRBV12-3 or TRBV12-4 and TRBJ1-1, with 8 bases identical to TRBD1. This CDR3 is built from 13 residues. V trimming: 5 bases; J trimming: 3 bases; junction bases outside the gene matches: 2. CDR3 loop: CASSQQGDTEAFF. CDR3 DNA sequence: TGTGCCAGCAGTCAACAGGGGGACACTGAAGCTTTCTTT.

This clonotype was recorded many times. V usage is TRBV5-1 and J usage is TRBJ2-2; D unresolved. Germline V lookup: CDR1 SGHRS, CDR2 YFSETQ. There are 13 residues in the CDR3. V shed 1 base and J shed 6 bases, with 7 bases lying between them. The CDR3 bases are TGCGCCAGCAGCTTGCGTATGGCCGGGGAGCTGTTTTTT. This translates into CASSLRMAGELFF.

There are many counts of this clonotype. This chain uses TRBV5-1 with TRBJ1-1; no firm D call. The CDR3 runs 16 residues. V lost 0 bases to trimming and J lost 3 bases, with 15 bases between them. Germline values: CDR1 SGHRS, CDR2 YFSETQ. For the CDR3, the DNA is TGCGCCAGCAGCTTGGAACCTCGAGTCGGGGACACTGAAGCTTTCTTT. It is translated as CASSLEPRVGDTEAFF.

Ten or more counts support this clonotype. The V gene is TRBV18, the J gene TRBJ2-3; no definite D call. This CDR3 is 14 amino acids long. Deletions cut 3 bases from V and 4 bases from J, with 11 bases between. Germline V gives CDR1 KGHSH, CDR2 LQKENI. CDR3 DNA: TGTGCCAGCTCACCTCCTCCCATGGCAGATACGCAGTATTTT. It specifies CASSPPPMADTQYF. The whole variable domain, remainder taken from reference TRBV18 and TRBJ2-3, is NAGVMQNPRHLVRRRGQEARLRCSPMKGHSHVYWYRQLPEEGLKFMVYLQKENIIDESGMPKERFSAEFPKEGPSILRIQQVVRGDSAAYFCASSPPPMADTQYFGPGTRLTVL.

This clonotype appeared many times. V gene TRBV29-1 combines with J gene TRBJ2-1; unclear D gene. The germline V gene encodes CDR1 SQVTM and CDR2 ANQGSEA. This CDR3 has 11 residues. Trimming removed 4 bases at V and 7 bases at J, with 8 bases between. The CDR3 loop is CSVGSGNEQFF. The CDR3 nucleotides are TGCAGCGTTGGGAGTGGAAATGAGCAGTTCTTC.

This clonotype was recorded many times. The genes are TRBV12-3 or TRBV12-4 and TRBJ2-5, with 11 bases identical to TRBD2. The V gene end was trimmed by 6 bases and the J gene end by 2 bases; junction bases not matched to a gene: 5. The CDR3 spans 15 residues. In DNA, the CDR3 is TGTGCCAGCAGACTCGGGACTAGCGGACAAGAGACCCAGTACTTC. Residues: CASRLGTSGQETQYF.

The table lists this clonotype with many counts. This chain links TRBV7-9 with TRBJ2-2; D unresolved. CDR1 is SEHNR, CDR2 FQNEAQ, per germline (reference sequence). Trimming took 2 bases from V and 2 from J, leaving 9 bases between them. The CDR3 runs to 15 residues. In DNA form, the CDR3 reads TGTGCCAGCAGCTTAACGGCCAGAAACACCGGGGAGCTGTTTTTT. Translated, it gives CASSLTARNTGELFF.

This clonotype was observed a handful of times. The gene calls are TRBV27 and TRBJ1-5, with D possibly being TRBD1 (5 bases). Germline loops: CDR1 MNHEY, CDR2 SMNVEV (reference sequence). The V gene lost 6 bases and the J gene lost 6 bases, with 15 bases spanning the gap. The CDR3 is 14 residues long. The CDR3 protein is CASSGTLSAQPQHF. The CDR3 nucleotides are TGTGCCAGCAGCGGGACCCTCTCCGCTCAGCCCCAGCATTTT.

This clonotype was picked up many times. The chain carries TRBV7-3 and TRBJ2-3, with 7 bases lining up with TRBD2. Germline CDR1 SGHTA, CDR2 FQGTGA. V was pared by 5 bases and J by 0 bases, with 5 bases of the junction left unmatched. This CDR3 has 15 residues. Written as DNA, the CDR3 is TGTGCCAGCAGCAGCGGGGACCCTAGCACAGATACGCAGTATTTT. It is translated as CASSSGDPSTDTQYF.

This clonotype was observed at least ten times. This chain joins TRBV20-1 and TRBJ2-3; D is ambiguous. V shed 3 bases and J shed 6 bases, with 7 bases lying between them. This CDR3 region has 11 residues. Germline assignment: CDR1 DFQATT and CDR2 SNEGSKA (reference sequence). CDR3 nucleotides: TGCAGTGCTAGGCAGTCGGATACGCAGTATTTT. Its translation is CSARQSDTQYF.